The 26 T cell receptor beta chains below were found in one sample sequenced in a study of T-cell memory formation after mild COVID-19. TCRdb reprocessed the 5' RACE reads via MiXCR and lists one record per CDR3 protein. The table has about 290,000 distinct CDR3 sequences, roughly 18% seen once. Specimen: PBMCs or a T cell subset sorted from them (not recorded which). These receptors came from a man between 18 and 29 years old who had mild COVID-19 (a few samples of this study predate the infection). Cell type and time point are not known.

This chain uses TRBV5-1 with TRBJ2-3; 7 bases match TRBD2. Germline loops: CDR1 SGHRS, CDR2 YFSETQ. With V trimmed by 0 bases and J by 0 bases, 10 bases remained unmatched. The CDR3 runs to 18 residues. The CDR3 loop is CASSLGLVSGASTDTQYF. The CDR3 DNA sequence: TGCGCCAGCAGCTTGGGACTCGTAAGCGGGGCTAGCACAGATACGCAGTATTTT.

This clonotype turned up a few times. This chain uses TRBV10-1 with TRBJ2-3; D gene unclear. This CDR3 contains 16 residues. CDR1 WNHNN and CDR2 SYGVQD come from the germline V gene (reference sequence). V gave up 3 bases and J gave up 2 bases, with 15 bases separating them. The CDR3 coding sequence is TGCGCCAGCAGTGATAAGGTCGACGGAATCACAGATACGCAGTATTTT. This codes for CASSDKVDGITDTQYF.

The sample holds a few counts of this clonotype. V and J are TRBV2 and TRBJ2-3, with 7 bases that match TRBD1. Per the germline V gene, CDR1 is SNHLY and CDR2 is FYNNEI. The ends lost 4 bases at V and 1 base at J; junction bases unmatched: 2. This CDR3 has 14 residues. The CDR3 coding sequence is TGTGCCAGCAGTGGGGACAGAGGCACAGATACGCAGTATTTT. Translating it yields CASSGDRGTDTQYF.

This clonotype occurred many times. This chain links TRBV6-4 with TRBJ2-2, with 9 bases fitting TRBD2. CDR3 length equals 15 residues. CDR1 is MRHNA, CDR2 SNTAGT, per germline. Germline trimming cut 3 bases from V and 3 bases from J; bases unmatched to any gene: 2. CDR3 sequence reads: CASSERGGDTGELFF. CDR3 nucleotides: TGTGCCAGCAGTGAGCGGGGGGGCGACACCGGGGAGCTGTTTTTT.

This chain uses TRBV6-5 with TRBJ1-1; a weak D match, TRBD1 (5 bases). The germline CDR1 and CDR2 sequences are MNHEY and SVGAGI. This CDR3 is built from 15 residues. V was pared by 2 bases and J by 5 bases, with 15 bases between. The CDR3 sequence: CASSYRLLGRTEAFF. The DNA of the CDR3 is TGTGCCAGCAGTTACCGCTTGCTGGGACGGACTGAAGCTTTCTTT.

The chain recombines TRBV7-9 with TRBJ1-1; D gene uncertain. The CDR3 is 10 amino acids. V dropped 3 bases and J dropped 6 bases, with 2 bases sitting between them. Germline assignment: CDR1 SEHNR and CDR2 FQNEAQ (reference sequence). DNA of the CDR3: TGTGCCAGCAGCTTCCCTGAAGCTTTCTTT. Residues: CASSFPEAFF.

V usage is TRBV10-2 and J usage is TRBJ2-2; 7 bases match TRBD1. Germline V CDR1 and CDR2: WSHSY, SAAADI. V was clipped by 4 bases and J by 6 bases; unmatched bases: 5. CDR3 length equals 14 residues. The CDR3 region is CASSGDSLPGELFF. Here the CDR3 DNA reads TGCGCCAGCAGTGGGGACAGTCTGCCCGGGGAGCTGTTTTTT.

The chain carries TRBV12-3 or TRBV12-4 and TRBJ2-3; 8 nucleotides match TRBD1. Germline trimming cut 5 bases from V and 6 bases from J; bases unmatched to any gene: 4. The CDR3 loop spans 13 amino acids. The CDR3 nucleotides are TGTGCCAGCAGTCCTACAGGGGGGGATACGCAGTATTTT. It encodes CASSPTGGDTQYF.

CDR3: CASSPEGGKAFF. CDR3 sequence (DNA): TGTGCCAGCTCACCAGAGGGGGGTAAGGCTTTCTTT. The chain is built from TRBV18 and TRBJ1-1, with D possibly being TRBD1 (6 bases). Germline assignment: CDR1 KGHSH and CDR2 LQKENI. The CDR3 is 12 residues long. V was trimmed by 2 bases and J by 11 bases, leaving 12 bases between them.

This CDR3 reads CASSESRLPYEQYF. Written as DNA, the CDR3 is TGTGCCAGCAGTGAATCCAGGTTACCCTACGAGCAGTACTTC. The rearrangement links TRBV2 to TRBJ2-7; D remains unclear. CDR3 length equals 14 residues. Germline CDR1 and CDR2: SNHLY and FYNNEI. Trimming shortened V by 2 bases and J by 2 bases, and 10 bases separated the two germline ends.

The chain joins TRBV6-2 or TRBV6-3 to TRBJ2-7, with TRBD2 matching over 13 bases. Germline V lookup: CDR1 MNHEY, CDR2 SVGEGT. The CDR3 is 16 residues long. V lost 8 bases and J lost 2; bases outside the gene matches: 9. CDR3 sequence: CASHGTSGKVAYEQYF. CDR3 DNA: TGTGCCAGCCATGGGACTAGCGGGAAAGTCGCCTACGAGCAGTACTTC.

The DNA of the CDR3 is TGTGCCAGCAGTCCAGGAGCATATGGAAACACCATATATTTT. Translated: CASSPGAYGNTIYF. The chain has TRBV12-3 or TRBV12-4 and TRBJ1-3; D uncertain. CDR3 length: 14 residues. Trimming removed 5 bases at V and 3 bases at J, with 11 bases between.

J is TRBJ2-1 and V is TRBV5-6; D is ambiguous. The CDR3 consists of 11 residues. Germline V gene sequence: CDR1 SGHDT, CDR2 YYEEEE. Trimming cost V 4 bases and J 7 bases, with 6 bases left between them. Written as DNA, the CDR3 is TGTGCCAGCAGCCAAGCTAATGAGCAGTTCTTC. Protein sequence: CASSQANEQFF.

The chain has TRBV7-9 and TRBJ2-3; D is perhaps TRBD1 or TRBD2 (6 bases each). Germline-derived CDR1 and CDR2 are SEHNR and FQNEAQ (reference sequence). The ends were cut back, 7 bases at V and 9 bases at J, with 20 bases in the middle. The CDR3 totals 14 residues. The CDR3 nucleotides read TGTGCCAGCAAAATTGGGGGGCTCGGAGAGACGCAGTATTTT. Its translation is CASKIGGLGETQYF.

This clonotype came up a few times. CDR3 bases: TGCGCCAGCAGCCAAGCCGCACTAGCCGGGGAGCTGTTTTTT. Its translation: CASSQAALAGELFF. This chain links TRBV4-3 with TRBJ2-2, with D tentatively TRBD2 (5 bases). In germline, CDR1 is LGHNA, CDR2 YSLEER. Trimming left V 1 base short and J 6 bases short, with 9 bases between. This CDR3 comprises 14 residues.

This clonotype occurred many times. This sequence joins TRBV6-2 or TRBV6-3 and TRBJ2-3; tentative D call: TRBD1 (5 bases). This CDR3 contains 12 residues. CDR1 and CDR2 (germline): MNHEY, SVGEGT. V was pared by 2 bases and J by 9 bases, with 9 bases between. The CDR3: CASSYRGPTQYF. CDR3 in DNA: TGTGCCAGCAGTTACAGGGGTCCAACGCAGTATTTT.

This clonotype has only a few counts. The rearrangement links TRBV6-5 to TRBJ1-2; the D is unclear. The CDR3 loop spans 13 amino acids. Deletions cut 2 bases from V and 1 base from J, with 5 bases between. Per the germline V gene, CDR1 is MNHEY and CDR2 is SVGAGI. CDR3 amino acids: CASSYGINYGYTF. DNA for the CDR3: TGTGCCAGCAGTTACGGGATTAACTATGGCTACACCTTC.

The J gene is TRBJ2-3, the V gene TRBV9, with unresolved D. CDR3 length: 14 amino acids. V shed 0 bases and J shed 1 base, with 6 bases lying between them. Germline CDR1 SGDLS, CDR2 YYNGEE. Written as DNA, the CDR3 is TGTGCCAGCAGCGTAGCTGTGGGCACAGATACGCAGTATTTT. Its protein is CASSVAVGTDTQYF.

This clonotype appeared many times. The chain links TRBV19 to TRBJ1-1; D ambiguous. The ends were cut back, 0 bases at V and 1 base at J, with 6 bases in the middle. This CDR3 is built from 14 residues. Germline CDR1 LNHDA, CDR2 SQIVND (reference sequence). CDR3 sequence: CASSIDGRNTEAFF. CDR3 coding DNA: TGTGCCAGTAGTATAGACGGACGGAACACTGAAGCTTTCTTT. Variable domain in full (rest from reference TRBV19 and TRBJ1-1): DGGITQSPKYLFRKEGQNVTLSCEQNLNHDAMYWYRQDPGQGLRLIYYSQIVNDFQKGDIAEGYSVSREKKESFPLTVTSAQKNPTAFYLCASSIDGRNTEAFFGQGTRLTVV.

This rearrangement joins TRBV20-1 to TRBJ2-4; no reliable D call. The germline V gene has CDR1 DFQATT and CDR2 SNEGSKA (reference sequence). The V end lost 0 bases, the J end lost 2 bases, and 5 bases lay between the germline ends. The CDR3 covers 13 residues. This chain's CDR3 is CSAREGPKNIQYF. Written as DNA, the CDR3 is TGCAGTGCTAGAGAGGGTCCCAAAAACATTCAGTACTTC.

This clonotype was seen more than once but under ten times. This chain links TRBV7-2 with TRBJ1-5; no reliable D call. Germline V CDR1 and CDR2: SGHTA, FQGNSA. The CDR3 length is 14 residues. The V and J ends lost 0 bases and 5 bases respectively, with 8 bases between them. The CDR3 DNA reads as TGTGCCAGCAGCTTAGCAGGGTTGTATCAGCCCCAGCATTTT. As protein: CASSLAGLYQPQHF.

This chain links TRBV12-3 or TRBV12-4 with TRBJ2-5; no firm D call. V was clipped by 7 bases and J by 7 bases, with 19 bases between them. This CDR3 is built from 14 residues. The CDR3 loop is CASTTHDGQATQYF. In DNA form, the CDR3 reads TGTGCCAGCACCACCCACGACGGCCAGGCGACCCAGTACTTC.

This clonotype occurred a few times. The chain recombines TRBV2 with TRBJ1-2, with a possible D match to TRBD1 (5 bases). This CDR3 has 14 residues. Trimming removed 7 bases at V and 4 bases at J, with 16 bases between. From germline, CDR1 is SNHLY and CDR2 FYNNEI. The CDR3 protein is CASIPPDGGYGYTF. In DNA form, the CDR3 reads TGTGCCAGCATCCCGCCCGACGGGGGCTATGGCTACACCTTC. The complete variable domain, with remaining parts taken from reference TRBV2 and TRBJ1-2, reads EPEVTQTPSHQVTQMGQEVILRCVPISNHLYFYWYRQILGQKVEFLVSFYNNEISEKSEIFDDQFSVERPDGSNFTLKIRSTKLEDSAMYFCASIPPDGGYGYTFGSGTRLTVV.

The chain has TRBV7-2 and TRBJ2-1, with 9 bases matching TRBD2. This CDR3 spans 16 amino acids. Losses at the gene ends were 5 bases for V and 6 bases for J; bases not matched to a gene: 11. Per germline, CDR1 SGHTA and CDR2 FQGNSA. The CDR3 DNA is TGTGCCAGCAGCCCCGACCGGACTAGCGTGAGCAATGAGCAGTTCTTC. Protein sequence: CASSPDRTSVSNEQFF. The whole variable domain, filled in from reference TRBV7-2 and TRBJ2-1, reads GAGVSQSPSNKVTEKGKDVELRCDPISGHTALYWYRQSLGQGLEFLIYFQGNSAPDKSGLPSDRFSAERTGGSVSTLTIQRTQQEDSAVYLCASSPDRTSVSNEQFFGPGTRLTVL.

The chain recombines TRBV10-3 with TRBJ1-3; TRBD1 matches 8 bases. The length of the CDR3 is 17 residues. J lost 0 bases, V lost 3 bases, and 7 bases had no gene match. The germline V gene encodes CDR1 ENHRY and CDR2 SYGVKD. CDR3 protein: CAISDGQGGISGNTIYF. The CDR3 region has the DNA TGTGCCATCAGTGACGGACAGGGTGGTATCTCTGGAAACACCATATATTTT.

This clonotype occurred many times. V usage is TRBV12-3 or TRBV12-4 and J usage is TRBJ2-7; TRBD1 matches at 10 bases. The CDR3 covers 14 residues. Trimming cost V 5 bases and J 1 base; bases outside gene matches: 2. CDR3 residues: CASSRQGASYEQYV. The CDR3 DNA sequence: TGTGCCAGCAGTAGACAGGGGGCTTCCTACGAGCAGTACGTC.